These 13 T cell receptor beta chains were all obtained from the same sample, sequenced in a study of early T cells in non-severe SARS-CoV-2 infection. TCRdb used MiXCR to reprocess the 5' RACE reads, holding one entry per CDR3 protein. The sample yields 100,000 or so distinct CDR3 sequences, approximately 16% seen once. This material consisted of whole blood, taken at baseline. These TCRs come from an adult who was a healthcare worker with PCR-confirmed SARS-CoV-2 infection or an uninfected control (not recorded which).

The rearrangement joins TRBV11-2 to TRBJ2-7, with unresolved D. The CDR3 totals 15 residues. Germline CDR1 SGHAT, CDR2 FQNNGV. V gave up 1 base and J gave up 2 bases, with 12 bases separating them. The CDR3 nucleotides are TGTGCCAGCAGCTTAGCCGGGCCTCAACCCTACGAGCAGTACTTC. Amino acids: CASSLAGPQPYEQYF.

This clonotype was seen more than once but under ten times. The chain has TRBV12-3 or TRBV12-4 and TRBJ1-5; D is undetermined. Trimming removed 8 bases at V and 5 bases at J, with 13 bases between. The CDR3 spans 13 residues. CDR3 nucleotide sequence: TGTGCCAGCGGGCACAGTCCATATCAGCCCCAGCATTTT. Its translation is CASGHSPYQPQHF.

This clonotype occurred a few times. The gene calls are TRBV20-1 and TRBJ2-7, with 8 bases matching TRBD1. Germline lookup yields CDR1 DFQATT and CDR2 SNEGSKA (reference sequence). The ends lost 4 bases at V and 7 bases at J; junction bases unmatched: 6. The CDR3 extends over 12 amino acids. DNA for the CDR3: TGCAGTGCTAACGGACAGGGTAGAGAGCAGTACTTC. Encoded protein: CSANGQGREQYF.

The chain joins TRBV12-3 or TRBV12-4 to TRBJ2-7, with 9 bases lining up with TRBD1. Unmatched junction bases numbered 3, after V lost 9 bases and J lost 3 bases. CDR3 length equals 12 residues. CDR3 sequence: CASGTGNYEQYF. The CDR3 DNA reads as TGTGCCAGTGGGACAGGGAACTACGAGCAGTACTTC.

The CDR3 is CSPLPASSTDTQYF. DNA for the CDR3: TGCAGTCCACTACCAGCCTCTAGCACAGATACGCAGTATTTT. The rearrangement links TRBV20-1 to TRBJ2-3; D unresolved. The CDR3 totals 14 residues. The ends were cut back, 8 bases at V and 0 bases at J, with 15 bases in the middle. CDR1 is DFQATT, CDR2 SNEGSKA, per germline (reference sequence).

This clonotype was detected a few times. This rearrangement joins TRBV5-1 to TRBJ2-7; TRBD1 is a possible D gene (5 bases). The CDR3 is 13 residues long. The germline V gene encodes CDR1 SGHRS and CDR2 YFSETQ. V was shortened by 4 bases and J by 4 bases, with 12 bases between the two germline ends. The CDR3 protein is CASSPDNLYEQYF. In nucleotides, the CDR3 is TGCGCCAGCAGCCCGGACAACCTTTACGAGCAGTACTTC.

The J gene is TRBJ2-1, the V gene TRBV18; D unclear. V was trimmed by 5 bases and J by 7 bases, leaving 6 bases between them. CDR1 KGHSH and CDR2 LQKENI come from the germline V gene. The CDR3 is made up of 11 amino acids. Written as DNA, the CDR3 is TGTGCCAGCTCAGGGGTGAATGAGCAGTTCTTC. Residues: CASSGVNEQFF.

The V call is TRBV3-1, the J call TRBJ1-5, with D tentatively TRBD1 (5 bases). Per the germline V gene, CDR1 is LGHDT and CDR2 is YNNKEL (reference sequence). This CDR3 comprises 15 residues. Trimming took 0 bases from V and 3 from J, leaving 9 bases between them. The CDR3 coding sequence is TGTGCCAGCAGCCAAGATGGGGCAGCCAATCAGCCCCAGCATTTT. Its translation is CASSQDGAANQPQHF.

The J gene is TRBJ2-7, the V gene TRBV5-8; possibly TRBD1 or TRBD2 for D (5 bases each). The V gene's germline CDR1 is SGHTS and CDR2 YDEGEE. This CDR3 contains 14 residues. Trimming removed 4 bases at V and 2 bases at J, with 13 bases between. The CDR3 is CASSPGPPAYEQYF. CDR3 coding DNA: TGTGCCAGCAGCCCGGGACCCCCGGCCTACGAGCAGTACTTC.

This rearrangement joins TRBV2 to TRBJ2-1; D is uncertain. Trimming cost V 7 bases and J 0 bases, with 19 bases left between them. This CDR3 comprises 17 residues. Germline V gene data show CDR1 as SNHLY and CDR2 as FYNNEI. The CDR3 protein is CASTPSPPPSSYNEQFF. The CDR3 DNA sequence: TGTGCCAGCACCCCGAGCCCTCCGCCGAGCTCCTACAATGAGCAGTTCTTC.

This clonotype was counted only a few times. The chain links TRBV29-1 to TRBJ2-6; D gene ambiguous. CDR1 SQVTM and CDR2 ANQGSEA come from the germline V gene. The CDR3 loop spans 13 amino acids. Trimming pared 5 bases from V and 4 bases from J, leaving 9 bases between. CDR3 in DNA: TGCAGCGTTTACATTAGCGGGGCCAACGTCCTGACTTTC. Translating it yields CSVYISGANVLTF.

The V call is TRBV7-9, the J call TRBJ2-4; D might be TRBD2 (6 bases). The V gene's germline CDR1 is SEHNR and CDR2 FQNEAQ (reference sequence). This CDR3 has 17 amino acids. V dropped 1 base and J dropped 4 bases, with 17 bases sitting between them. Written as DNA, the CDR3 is TGTGCCAGCAGCTTAGGGGCAGGGACTTCGGGGAAAAACATTCAGTACTTC. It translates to CASSLGAGTSGKNIQYF. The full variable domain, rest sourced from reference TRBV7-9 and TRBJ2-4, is DTGVSQNPRHKITKRGQNVTFRCDPISEHNRLYWYRQTLGQGPEFLTYFQNEAQLEKSRLLSDRFSAERPKGSFSTLEIQRTEQGDSAMYLCASSLGAGTSGKNIQYFGAGTRLSVL.

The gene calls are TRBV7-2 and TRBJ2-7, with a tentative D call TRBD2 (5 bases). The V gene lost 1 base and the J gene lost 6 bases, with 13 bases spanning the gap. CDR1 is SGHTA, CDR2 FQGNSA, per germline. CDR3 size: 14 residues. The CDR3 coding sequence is TGTGCCAGCAGCTTAGGCACCCGTGGAGGCGAGCAGTACTTC. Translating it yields CASSLGTRGGEQYF.